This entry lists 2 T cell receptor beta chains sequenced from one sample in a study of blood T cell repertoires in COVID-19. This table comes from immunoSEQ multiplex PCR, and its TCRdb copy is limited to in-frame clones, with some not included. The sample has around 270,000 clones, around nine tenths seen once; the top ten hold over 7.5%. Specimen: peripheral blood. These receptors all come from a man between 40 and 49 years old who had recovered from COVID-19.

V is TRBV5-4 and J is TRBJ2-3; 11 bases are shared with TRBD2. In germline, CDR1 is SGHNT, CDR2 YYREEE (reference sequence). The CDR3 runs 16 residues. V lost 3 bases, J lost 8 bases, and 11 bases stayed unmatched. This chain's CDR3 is CASSSGVLAGEGTQYF. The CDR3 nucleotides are TGTGCCAGCAGCTCCGGGGTACTAGCGGGGGAAGGTACGCAGTATTTT.

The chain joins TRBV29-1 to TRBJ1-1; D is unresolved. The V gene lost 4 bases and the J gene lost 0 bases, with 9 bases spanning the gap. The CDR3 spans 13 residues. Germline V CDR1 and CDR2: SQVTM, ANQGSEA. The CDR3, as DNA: TGCAGCGTTGTCCACAGCATGAACACTGAAGCTTTCTTT. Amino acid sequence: CSVVHSMNTEAFF.